This T cell receptor beta chain came from a study of T-cell reconstitution after alpha-beta-depleted transplantation in children. This CDR3 is 20 amino acids long. Trimming at V came to 4 bases and at J to 0 bases, leaving 12 bases not matched to a gene. Study-wide points: The origin of alpha-beta T cells about two months after transplant was reportedly several hundred expanded graft clones. Diversity of TCRbeta at day 60 was high in some patients, arising from surviving recipient T cells and thymic progenitors.

Notes on this clonotype: As yet, its antigen is unknown.

This sample's TCRbeta library carried unique molecular identifier barcodes. TCRdb re-called the PCR reads through MiXCR, storing one row per CDR3 protein. Among 540,000 or so distinct CDR3 sequences listed, under 25% were seen once. The chain has TRBV12-3 or TRBV12-4 and TRBJ2-1; 13 bases are a match to TRBD2. The material sequenced was PBMCs, mostly from graft donor cells, taken 360 days after TCRalphabeta/CD19-depleted stem cell transplant. This TCR was sampled from a boy under two years old who had a stem cell transplant for acute myeloid leukemia, so the T cells may come from the graft donor. The CDR3 bases are TGTGCCAGCAGTTCCCCGACGACTAGCGGGGGGCTTAGCTCCTACAATGAGCAGTTCTTC. Its protein product is CASSSPTTSGGLSSYNEQFF.